This is a list of T cell receptor beta chains from one sample in a study of T cells after posttransplantation cyclophosphamide. TCRdb's copy holds only in-frame clones and misses some; the assay was immunoSEQ multiplex PCR. The sample presents approximately 30,000 clones, none singletons. The sample consisted of PBMCs. The source is a woman in her 50s in good health and a related stem cell transplant donor. Each CDR3 is given without its conserved first and last residue.

TRBV19	TRBJ1-5	ASSIGQGSNQPQH
TRBV5-1	TRBJ2-1	ASSLGTGHPRSYNEQF
TRBV4-3	TRBJ1-3	ASRLTGGSGNTIY
TRBV19	TRBJ2-5	ASSIDTGSETQY
TRBV10-3	TRBJ2-7	AIRGDRGSYEQY
TRBV6-6	TRBJ2-7	ASGSGVGYEQY
TRBV30	TRBJ1-3	AWSRALGADGNTIY
TRBV6-5	TRBJ2-4	ASSDRGDIQY
TRBV6-5	TRBJ2-7	ASSRGGGDYQQY
TRBV5-5	TRBJ2-1	ASSLRDSYNEQF
TRBV10-3	TRBJ2-1	AISEPSGSTLPSYNEQF
TRBV19	TRBJ2-6	ASSRGVYSGANVLT
TRBV6-5	TRBJ2-5	ASSPTSGRAGTQY
TRBV25-1	TRBJ1-1	ASQVTGVGTEAF
TRBV29-1	TRBJ2-1	SARQTVILNEQF
TRBV11-2	TRBJ2-7	ASSLRLAGSQGRHEQY
TRBV5-1	TRBJ1-2	ASSLGAPYGYT
TRBV7-3	TRBJ2-5	ASSALGQGLAGTNRGETQY
TRBV19	TRBJ1-1	ASREQGRKVAEAF
TRBV29-1	TRBJ2-7	SVEDAGASYEQY
TRBV27	TRBJ1-1	ASSSGGVATEAF
TRBV5-4	TRBJ2-1	ASSLDTSGRFNEQF
TRBV9	TRBJ1-2	ASSVALDRINYGYT
TRBV6-5	TRBJ2-7	ASSLQTSGYEQY
TRBV27	TRBJ2-7	ASRLLGLLNYEQY
TRBV5-1	TRBJ2-7	ASSIGTDSYEQY
TRBV7-8	TRBJ1-1	ASSLGTVNTEAF
TRBV7-8	TRBJ2-1	ASSSRLAGYNEQF
TRBV14	TRBJ1-2	ASSQYWAGGDYGYT
TRBV5-1	TRBJ2-1	ASSLALAAINEQF
TRBV12-3/TRBV12-4	TRBJ2-2	ASSLGGGELF